These 22 T cell receptor beta chains were all obtained from the same sample, sequenced in a study of regulatory T cells in long-lasting Graves disease (dated by TCRdb to about 2021). The time point label corresponds to: persistent/refractory GD, antithyroid drugs over 5 years with positive TRAb. For both TCR sequencing and RNA sequencing, RNA was extracted from PBMCs in TRIzol. To prepare the library, multiplex PCR was applied. Sequencing was carried out with an Illumina HiSeq 4000. CDR3 regions were amplified by Arm-PCR with iRepertoire HTBI primers to construct TCR beta libraries. Starting from the raw public reads, TCRdb applied fastp trimming at Q25, assembled clones with MiXCR and retained in-frame beta chains. Duplicate CDR3 protein sequences are folded into a single record with the most common DNA and genes. The sample table holds under 450,000 distinct CDR3 sequences, of which approximately 25% were seen once. The ten most abundant clones make up 25% to 30% of the sample.

The specimen comprised peripheral blood mononuclear cells (PBMCs), sampled when the disease was refractory, from a patient treated with antithyroid drugs. The receptors come from a woman in her 40s with Graves disease. Donor details come from another sample of the same person, matched by shared clones.

This clonotype has a handful of counts. This rearrangement joins TRBV20-1 to TRBJ1-5; 12 bases are a match to TRBD1. CDR1 is DFQATT and CDR2 is SNEGSKA in the germline V gene (reference sequence). V shed 5 bases, J shed 7 bases, and the junction held 6 bases outside the gene matches. The CDR3 is made up of 14 amino acids. CDR3 loop: CSAGGQGAGQPQHF. In DNA form, the CDR3 reads TGCAGTGCTGGGGGACAGGGGGCTGGGCAGCCCCAGCATTTT.

In its sample, this clonotype was seen many times. The gene calls are TRBV27 and TRBJ1-1; TRBD1 is a possible D gene (5 bases). Germline V CDR1 and CDR2: MNHEY, SMNVEV (reference sequence). The CDR3 spans 15 residues. Trimming stripped 0 bases from V and 3 bases from J, with 11 bases between. CDR3 bases: TGTGCCAGCAGTTTATCGTGGACACCCTACACTGAAGCTTTCTTT. It specifies CASSLSWTPYTEAFF.

Regarding this clonotype: Since a much larger clone is just one base distant, this may be a read error. The chain carries TRBV15 and TRBJ1-5, with unresolved D. The CDR3 is made up of 12 amino acids. The germline V and J ends were trimmed by 2 bases and 4 bases, with 3 bases remaining between them. Germline-derived CDR1 and CDR2 are LNHNV and YYDKDF (reference sequence). The CDR3 protein is CATSRKNQPQHF. The CDR3 DNA sequence: TGTGCCACCAGCAGAAAAAATCAGCCCCAGCATTTT. Drawing the rest from reference TRBV15 and TRBJ1-5, the complete variable domain is DAMVIQNPRYQVTQFGKPVTLSCSQTLNHNVMYWYQQKSSQAPKLLFHYYDKDFNNEADTPDNFQSRRPNTSFCFLDIRSPGLGDTAMYLCATSRKNQPQHFGDGTRLSIL.

Ten or more counts support this clonotype. The V and J genes are TRBV12-3 or TRBV12-4 and TRBJ1-6; no definite D call. The CDR3 loop spans 15 amino acids. V was trimmed by 2 bases and J by 6 bases, leaving 11 bases between them. The CDR3 nucleotides read TGTGCCAGCAGTTTAACGGACGGTGGTAATTCACCCCTCCACTTT. Protein: CASSLTDGGNSPLHF.

This clonotype was found a few times. This chain links TRBV19 with TRBJ1-3; D is ambiguous. CDR1 is LNHDA, CDR2 SQIVND, per germline (reference sequence). The V end was cut by 6 bases, the J end by 2 bases, with 8 bases between. This CDR3 is 13 amino acids long. This CDR3 reads CASSRFAGNTIYF. The CDR3 DNA reads as TGTGCCAGTAGCCGGTTCGCTGGAAACACCATATATTTT.

This clonotype was seen repeatedly, ten times or more. The gene calls are TRBV20-1 and TRBJ1-1; D remains ambiguous. The CDR3 is made up of 13 amino acids. V was cut by 3 bases and J by 4 bases, with 12 bases left in between. The germline V gene encodes CDR1 DFQATT and CDR2 SNEGSKA (reference sequence). CDR3 coding DNA: TGCAGTGCTAGTCGGATGGAAGGCACTGAAGCTTTCTTT. Amino acid sequence: CSASRMEGTEAFF.

As concerns this clonotype: This may come from a read error, since a much larger clone is one base off. The CDR3 DNA follows: TGTGCCAGCAGCCCAGGGAGTCGTACTTATAGCAATCAGCCCCTGCATTTT. Residues: CASSPGSRTYSNQPLHF. The chain couples TRBV12-3 or TRBV12-4 to TRBJ1-5; a possible D gene is TRBD1 (5 bases). CDR3 length: 17 amino acids.

The sample holds many counts of this clonotype. The chain carries TRBV20-1 and TRBJ1-2, with TRBD1 matching over 8 bases. Trimming cost V 5 bases and J 1 base; bases outside gene matches: 9. The V gene's germline CDR1 is DFQATT and CDR2 SNEGSKA (reference sequence). The CDR3 has 15 amino acids. The CDR3 DNA reads TGCAGTGCTTCGCCAAGACAGGGGAGTAACTATGGCTACACCTTC. As protein: CSASPRQGSNYGYTF.

The J gene is TRBJ2-5, the V gene TRBV7-9; unclear D gene. V was trimmed by 1 base and J by 5 bases, leaving 11 bases between them. The CDR3 loop spans 14 amino acids. CDR1 and CDR2 from the germline V gene are SEHNR and FQNEAQ (reference sequence). The CDR3: CASSLVLRAETQYF. In DNA, the CDR3 is TGTGCCAGCAGCTTAGTCCTAAGAGCGGAGACCCAGTACTTC.

V and J are TRBV4-2 and TRBJ2-5; 7 bases are shared with TRBD2. CDR1 and CDR2 (germline): LGHNA, YNFKEQ. V lost 4 bases and J lost 2; bases outside the gene matches: 7. This CDR3 has 15 amino acids. CDR3 nucleotide sequence: TGTGCCAGCAGCCCCCGACCGGGACTACAAGAGACCCAGTACTTC. Translated, it gives CASSPRPGLQETQYF.

The chain couples TRBV7-2 to TRBJ2-3; a possible D gene is TRBD2 (5 bases). Germline CDR1 is SGHTA and CDR2 is FQGNSA. V was pared by 1 base and J by 4 bases, with 12 bases between. This CDR3 has 15 amino acids. CDR3 sequence (DNA): TGTGCCAGCAGCTTAGGATCCGGGGTCGCAGATACGCAGTATTTT. This gives the protein CASSLGSGVADTQYF. The variable domain in full, with the rest retrieved from reference TRBV7-2 and TRBJ2-3, is GAGVSQSPSNKVTEKGKDVELRCDPISGHTALYWYRQSLGQGLEFLIYFQGNSAPDKSGLPSDRFSAERTGGSVSTLTIQRTQQEDSAVYLCASSLGSGVADTQYFGPGTRLTVL.

Remarks on this clonotype: A much larger clone is a single base away; this may be a read error. The chain employs TRBV12-3 or TRBV12-4 and TRBJ2-7; maybe TRBD2 (5 bases). CDR3 length: 13 amino acids. V was cut by 2 bases and J by 3 bases, with 8 bases left in between. This CDR3 reads CASSLTGIYEQYF. The DNA for the CDR3 is TGTGCCAGCAGTTTAACGGGGATCTACGAGCAGTACTTC.

The chain couples TRBV6-2 or TRBV6-3 to TRBJ1-3; no clear D gene. The CDR3 is made up of 16 amino acids. Germline-derived CDR1 and CDR2 are MNHEY and SVGEGT. V was cut by 8 bases and J by 1 base, with 18 bases left in between. Here the CDR3 DNA reads TGTGCCAGCGCGTCTGCCCTACCCGCGTCTGGAAACACCATATATTTT. The encoded protein is CASASALPASGNTIYF.

CDR3 nucleotide sequence: TGTGCCAGCAACGGACAGCGCTACAATGAGCAGTTCTTC. Translation: CASNGQRYNEQFF. V usage is TRBV6-1 and J usage is TRBJ2-1, with D perhaps matching TRBD1 (6 bases). Germline V gives CDR1 MNHNS, CDR2 SASEGT. V lost 7 bases to trimming and J lost 3 bases, with 10 bases between them. CDR3 size: 13 residues.

The V and J genes are TRBV19 and TRBJ2-7; D gene unclear. The CDR3 runs 14 residues. V was pared by 9 bases and J by 0 bases, with 15 bases between. Germline CDR1 and CDR2: LNHDA and SQIVND (reference sequence). The DNA of the CDR3 is TGTGCCAGCAGTGTACACAAGGCCTCCTACGAGCAGTACTTC. Translation gives CASSVHKASYEQYF.

There are a few counts of this clonotype. The chain carries TRBV19 and TRBJ1-2, with D unresolved. Trimming removed 9 bases at V and 4 bases at J, with 9 bases between. Germline CDR1 is LNHDA and CDR2 is SQIVND (reference sequence). There are 11 residues in the CDR3. The CDR3 loop is CARKNSYGYTF. In DNA form, the CDR3 reads TGTGCCAGGAAAAACAGCTATGGCTACACCTTC.

This clonotype was counted only a few times. CDR3 sequence reads: CSVEDRGAISYEQYF. Here the CDR3 DNA reads TGCAGCGTTGAAGATCGGGGGGCCATCTCCTACGAGCAGTACTTC. The rearrangement uses TRBV29-1 and TRBJ2-7; D perhaps matches TRBD2 (7 bases). The ends were cut back, 0 bases at V and 0 bases at J, with 12 bases in the middle. The CDR3 has 15 amino acids. Germline V gene data show CDR1 as SQVTM and CDR2 as ANQGSEA.

There are a few counts of this clonotype. V gene TRBV7-9 combines with J gene TRBJ2-2; perhaps TRBD2 as D (6 bases). V dropped 7 bases and J dropped 1 base, with 10 bases sitting between them. The CDR3 is 14 amino acids. Germline V gene data show CDR1 as SEHNR and CDR2 as FQNEAQ (reference sequence). CDR3 amino acids: CASMSSGNTGELFF. The CDR3 DNA sequence: TGTGCCAGCATGAGTAGCGGGAACACCGGGGAGCTGTTTTTT.

This clonotype has ten or more counts. V gene TRBV5-5 combines with J gene TRBJ2-7; no clear D. The CDR3 runs to 14 residues. CDR1 and CDR2 from the germline V gene are SGHKS and YYEKEE (reference sequence). V was trimmed by 0 bases and J by 3 bases, leaving 10 bases between them. CDR3 sequence reads: CASSLDSPVYEQYF. The CDR3 DNA sequence: TGTGCCAGCAGCTTGGACAGTCCTGTCTACGAGCAGTACTTC. The variable domain in full, completed from reference TRBV5-5 and TRBJ2-7, reads DAGVTQSPTHLIKTRGQQVTLRCSPISGHKSVSWYQQVLGQGPQFIFQYYEKEERGRGNFPDRFSARQFPNYSSELNVNALLLGDSALYLCASSLDSPVYEQYFGPGTRLTVT.

Ten or more counts support this clonotype. The rearrangement links TRBV2 to TRBJ2-5, with a possible D match to TRBD2 (6 bases). The CDR3 length is 12 residues. V was trimmed by 6 bases and J by 4 bases, leaving 9 bases between them. The V gene's germline CDR1 is SNHLY and CDR2 FYNNEI. CDR3 sequence: CASREGRETQYF. The CDR3 nucleotides are TGTGCCAGCAGGGAGGGGAGAGAGACCCAGTACTTC.

The table lists this clonotype with many counts. J is TRBJ2-2 and V is TRBV28; D gene unclear. Germline V gene lookup returns CDR1 MDHEN and CDR2 SYDVKM. Between the trimmed V and J ends, which lost 6 bases and 6 bases, there was a span of 5 bases. This CDR3 is 11 amino acids long. CDR3 in DNA: TGTGCCAGCAGCTTAGCCGGGGAGCTGTTTTTT. This translates into CASSLAGELFF.

A few counts support this clonotype. A junction end diverges from the germline sequence, so it may reflect a read error. The chain uses TRBV5-1 and TRBJ1-1, with TRBD1 matching 7 bases. CDR3 length: 14 amino acids. Germline V gives CDR1 SGHRS, CDR2 YFSETQ. The CDR3 sequence is CASSHGTANTEALF. The DNA of the CDR3 is TGCGCCAGCAGCCACGGGACAGCGAACACTGAAGCTCTCTTT.